This T cell receptor (beta chain) was obtained from a study of OX40 agonist ivuxolimab in advanced cancers. CDR3 length: 15 residues. V lost 3 bases to trimming and J lost 5 bases; unmatched junction nucleotides: 0. The germline gives CDR1 SGDLS, CDR2 YYNGEE. The method was immunoSEQ multiplex PCR; TCRdb's version includes in-frame clones alone and lacks a portion of them. The table has roughly 45,000 clones, around 85% seen once. With regard to this clone: The same CDR3 arises from other DNA sequences in this sample as well.

The chain couples TRBV9 to TRBJ2-2, with 14 bases identical to TRBD2. The sample here was CD4+ or CD8+ T cells sorted from blood, taken in a trial of the OX40 agonist ivuxolimab. This clonotype originated in an adult with an advanced solid tumor such as melanoma, head and neck, liver or kidney cancer. The CDR3 reads CASSGTSGRTGELFF. CDR3 DNA: TGTGCCAGCAGCGGGACTAGCGGGAGGACCGGGGAGCTGTTTTTT.